This passage covers 17 T cell receptor beta chains from one sample sequenced in a study of cytomegalovirus exposure and HLA in healthy donors. Amplification used 60 Vbeta primers and 13 Jbeta primers. Clones were read by immunoSEQ multiplex PCR, and TCRdb kept only the in-frame ones, dropping some. Of about 120,000 clones detected, roughly 75% appear once; the ten largest clones hold more than 3%. The sequenced material came from PBMCs. These receptor sequences come from a woman between 50 and 59 years old in good health and CMV-seronegative.

V gene TRBV5-6 combines with J gene TRBJ2-1; 7 bases match TRBD2. V shed 7 bases and J 10 bases; nucleotides not matched to a gene: 2. Germline V gene lookup returns CDR1 SGHDT and CDR2 YYEEEE. This CDR3 is 10 amino acids long. The CDR3 sequence is CASSGGEQFF. The CDR3 coding sequence is TGTGCCAGCTCCGGGGGGGAGCAGTTCTTC.

In its sample, this clone was seen a few times. The chain links TRBV19 to TRBJ1-5, with D hard to call. Germline V gene lookup returns CDR1 LNHDA and CDR2 SQIVND (reference sequence). The CDR3 runs 14 residues. Trimming left V 6 bases short and J 4 bases short, with 13 bases between. The CDR3 nucleotides are TGTGCCAGTAGCCCCCGCCGGGATAATCAGCCCCAGCATTTT. This translates into CASSPRRDNQPQHF.

This clone was recorded a few times. V is TRBV4-1 and J is TRBJ1-4, with 12 nucleotides matching TRBD1. Losses at the gene ends were 4 bases for V and 0 bases for J; bases not matched to a gene: 9. CDR3 size: 19 residues. Germline values: CDR1 MGHRA, CDR2 YSYEKL. The CDR3 region is CASSPKRDRGLATNEKLFF. DNA for the CDR3: TGCGCCAGCAGCCCGAAACGGGACAGGGGGCTAGCAACTAATGAAAAACTGTTTTTT.

The chain couples TRBV4-3 to TRBJ2-1; no clear D. There are 15 residues in the CDR3. The V end was cut by 0 bases, the J end by 7 bases, with 13 bases between. Germline V gives CDR1 LGHNA, CDR2 YSLEER. CDR3 sequence reads: CASSQEKSSPNEQFF. The CDR3, as DNA: TGCGCCAGCAGCCAAGAAAAGTCTAGTCCGAATGAGCAGTTCTTC.

The chain uses TRBV7-2 and TRBJ1-1; tentative D call: TRBD1 (5 bases). V was cut by 1 base and J by 7 bases, with 10 bases left in between. The CDR3 is 13 residues long. Germline V gene sequence: CDR1 SGHTA, CDR2 FQGNSA. CDR3 region: CASSLEAGGEAFF. The CDR3 bases are TGTGCCAGCAGCTTAGAGGCCGGGGGTGAAGCTTTCTTT.

This clone has a single count. V and J are TRBV4-1 and TRBJ2-3; 14 nucleotides line up with TRBD2. This CDR3 has 17 residues. Losses at the gene ends were 3 bases for V and 3 bases for J; bases not matched to a gene: 5. CDR1 MGHRA and CDR2 YSYEKL come from the germline V gene. CDR3 coding DNA: TGCGCCAGCAGCCAGGGGACTAGCGGGAGTTATACAGATACGCAGTATTTT. It translates to CASSQGTSGSYTDTQYF.

The chain recombines TRBV7-2 with TRBJ2-7; 9 bases are shared with TRBD1. Germline CDR1 reads SGHTA; CDR2 reads FQGNSA. The ends lost 5 bases at V and 3 bases at J; junction bases unmatched: 5. This CDR3 comprises 14 residues. The DNA of the CDR3 is TGTGCCAGCAGCCGACCGGGACAGGGCTACGAGCAGTACTTC. Translating gives CASSRPGQGYEQYF. The whole variable domain, filled in from reference TRBV7-2 and TRBJ2-7, reads GAGVSQSPSNKVTEKGKDVELRCDPISGHTALYWYRQSLGQGLEFLIYFQGNSAPDKSGLPSDRFSAERTGGSVSTLTIQRTQQEDSAVYLCASSRPGQGYEQYFGPGTRLTVT.

The V call is TRBV4-2, the J call TRBJ2-3, with 10 bases that match TRBD2. J lost 2 bases, V lost 1 base, and 15 bases had no gene match. In germline, CDR1 is LGHNA, CDR2 YNFKEQ. CDR3 length: 20 amino acids. CDR3 amino acids: CASSQALFSPGLATTDTQYF. In nucleotides, the CDR3 is TGTGCCAGCAGCCAAGCCCTATTTTCCCCGGGACTAGCGACCACAGATACGCAGTATTTT.

The chain employs TRBV7-2 and TRBJ2-7; tentative D call: TRBD2 (7 bases). V lost 6 bases and J 4 bases, leaving 19 bases between the germline ends. CDR1 is SGHTA and CDR2 is FQGNSA in the germline V gene. The CDR3 spans 15 residues. The CDR3 DNA is TGTGCCAGCAGTCTTCTCGAGGGGGGGGGTTACGAGCAGTACTTC. Encoded protein: CASSLLEGGGYEQYF.

This clone showed up just a few times. This chain connects TRBV9 to TRBJ2-3, with D possibly being TRBD2 (6 bases). The CDR3 loop spans 15 amino acids. Germline CDR1 is SGDLS and CDR2 is YYNGEE. Trimming removed 4 bases at V and 2 bases at J, with 14 bases between. CDR3 amino acids: CASSPGTPHTDTQYF. The CDR3 nucleotides are TGTGCCAGCAGCCCTGGGACTCCCCACACAGATACGCAGTATTTT.

The chain couples TRBV7-2 to TRBJ2-2; 10 nucleotides align to TRBD2. This CDR3 contains 18 residues. Losses at the gene ends were 2 bases for V and 3 bases for J; bases not matched to a gene: 9. CDR1 is SGHTA, CDR2 FQGNSA, per germline. The CDR3 spells CASSLLLAGGSDTGELFF. CDR3 sequence (DNA): TGTGCCAGCAGCTTACTCTTAGCGGGAGGTAGTGACACCGGGGAGCTGTTTTTT.

The chain carries TRBV10-3 and TRBJ2-5; 9 bases match TRBD1. The J call could be wrong; TRBJ2-7 is a better fit for the DNA end. CDR1 and CDR2 from the germline V gene are ENHRY and SYGVKD. The CDR3 loop spans 12 amino acids. The CDR3 DNA reads as TGTGCCATCCGGGACAGGGCCTACGAGCAGTACTTC. Its translation is CAIRDRAYEQYF.

This sequence joins TRBV18 and TRBJ2-7; maybe TRBD1 (6 bases). This CDR3 region has 14 residues. Trimming took 5 bases from V and 5 from J, leaving 16 bases between them. Germline V gene sequence: CDR1 KGHSH, CDR2 LQKENI. The CDR3 spells CASSYNGRDNEQYF. DNA of the CDR3: TGTGCCAGCTCATATAACGGACGGGACAACGAGCAGTACTTC. The variable domain in full, with the rest retrieved from reference TRBV18 and TRBJ2-7, is NAGVMQNPRHLVRRRGQEARLRCSPMKGHSHVYWYRQLPEEGLKFMVYLQKENIIDESGMPKERFSAEFPKEGPSILRIQQVVRGDSAAYFCASSYNGRDNEQYFGPGTRLTVT.

This clone has more than one count but fewer than ten. The rearrangement joins TRBV7-9 to TRBJ1-1, with D possibly being TRBD1 (5 bases). Per germline, CDR1 SEHNR and CDR2 FQNEAQ (reference sequence). The CDR3 is made up of 15 amino acids. The V end lost 6 bases, the J end lost 0 bases, and 14 bases lay between the germline ends. The CDR3 reads CASRPLDSLNTEAFF. As DNA, the CDR3 is TGTGCCAGCAGGCCTCTCGACAGCCTGAACACTGAAGCTTTCTTT. The full variable domain, with the rest looked up from reference TRBV7-9 and TRBJ1-1, is DTGVSQNPRHKITKRGQNVTFRCDPISEHNRLYWYRQTLGQGPEFLTYFQNEAQLEKSRLLSDRFSAERPKGSFSTLEIQRTEQGDSAMYLCASRPLDSLNTEAFFGQGTRLTVV.

V is TRBV20-1 and J is TRBJ2-1; no clear D. CDR1 and CDR2 from the germline V gene are DFQATT and SNEGSKA (reference sequence). The CDR3 runs 11 residues. V lost 0 bases to trimming and J lost 8 bases, with 5 bases between them. CDR3 protein: CSARDPDEQFF. Here the CDR3 DNA reads TGCAGTGCTAGAGATCCAGATGAGCAGTTCTTC.

This clone is a singleton in its sample. The chain is built from TRBV28 and TRBJ2-2, with 9 bases fitting TRBD2. The junction had 9 bases not matched to a gene; V was cut back by 5 bases and J by 8 bases. This CDR3 is 15 amino acids long. Germline CDR1 is MDHEN and CDR2 is SYDVKM. CDR3 sequence (DNA): TGTGCCAGCAGTGGCGCGGATAGCGGGAGAGGGGAGCTGTTTTTT. Its protein is CASSGADSGRGELFF.

J is TRBJ1-5 and V is TRBV30; weak D call: TRBD1 (6 bases). The CDR3 totals 17 residues. The V and J ends lost 2 bases and 2 bases respectively, with 19 bases between them. Per germline, CDR1 GTSNPN and CDR2 SVGIG (reference sequence). CDR3: CAWSPMGGPGGNQPQHF. The CDR3 nucleotides read TGTGCCTGGAGTCCCATGGGGGGGCCGGGGGGCAATCAGCCCCAGCATTTT. The variable domain in full, with the rest retrieved from reference TRBV30 and TRBJ1-5, is SQTIHQWPATLVQPVGSPLSLECTVEGTSNPNLYWYRQAAGRGLQLLFYSVGIGQISSEVPQNLSASRPQDRQFILSSKKLLLSDSGFYLCAWSPMGGPGGNQPQHFGDGTRLSIL.